This TCR beta chain was sequenced for a study of blood T cell repertoires in COVID-19. On the study more broadly: Whether acute or convalescent, the COVID-19 samples came from the United States, Italy and Spain. T cells, B-cell-depleted T cells, or PBMCs supplied cDNA or gDNA.

The CDR3 extends over 12 amino acids. V was trimmed by 4 bases and J by 5 bases, leaving 9 bases between them. Germline CDR1 is SGHRS and CDR2 is YFSETQ. This clone was seen just once. In the original analysis: Cell counts per sample came from amplifying reference gene primers. Some clones are missing from TCRdb's copy, which holds only in-frame ones; the method was immunoSEQ multiplex PCR. D and trimming were read from the DNA, whereas the V and J calls and clone size are those reported in that table. The sample holds 90,000 to 100,000 clones, 90% seen once. This sequence was found in a man between 45 and 60 years old with acute or convalescent COVID-19. This chain connects TRBV5-1 to TRBJ1-2; no definite D call. What was sequenced was peripheral blood. In nucleotides, the CDR3 is TGCGCCAGCAGCGTGGATATGTATGGCTACACCTTC. Translating it yields CASSVDMYGYTF.